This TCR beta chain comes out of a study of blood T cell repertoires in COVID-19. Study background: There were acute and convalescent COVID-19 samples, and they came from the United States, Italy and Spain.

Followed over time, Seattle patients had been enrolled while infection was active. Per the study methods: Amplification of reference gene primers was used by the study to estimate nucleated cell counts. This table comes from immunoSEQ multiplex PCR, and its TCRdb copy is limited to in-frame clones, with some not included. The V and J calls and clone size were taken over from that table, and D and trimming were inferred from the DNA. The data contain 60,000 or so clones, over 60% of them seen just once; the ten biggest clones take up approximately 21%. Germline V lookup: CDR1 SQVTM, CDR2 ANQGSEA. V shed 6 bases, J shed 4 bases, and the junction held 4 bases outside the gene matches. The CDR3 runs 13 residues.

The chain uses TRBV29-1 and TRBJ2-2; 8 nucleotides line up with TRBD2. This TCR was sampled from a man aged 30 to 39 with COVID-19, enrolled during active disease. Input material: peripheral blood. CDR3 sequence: CSVPLAVTGELFF. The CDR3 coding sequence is TGCAGCGTGCCACTAGCGGTCACCGGGGAGCTGTTTTTT.